This T cell receptor (beta chain) was sequenced for a study of blood T cell repertoires in COVID-19. Generated by immunoSEQ multiplex PCR, the TCRdb table keeps only in-frame clones and is missing some. The data hold fewer than 250,000 clones, with 83% observed a single time. The CDR3 spans 14 residues. Germline values: CDR1 MGHDK, CDR2 SYGVNS. J lost 5 bases, V lost 6 bases, and 7 bases had no gene match. The source material was PBMCs or T cells enriched from blood (not recorded which). The sequence was collected from a woman in her thirties or forties who had been exposed to COVID-19. J is TRBJ2-3 and V is TRBV25-1; 8 bases line up with TRBD2. CDR3 residues: CASRTSREGDTQYF. The CDR3 coding sequence is TGTGCCAGCAGGACATCCCGGGAGGGAGATACGCAGTATTTT.